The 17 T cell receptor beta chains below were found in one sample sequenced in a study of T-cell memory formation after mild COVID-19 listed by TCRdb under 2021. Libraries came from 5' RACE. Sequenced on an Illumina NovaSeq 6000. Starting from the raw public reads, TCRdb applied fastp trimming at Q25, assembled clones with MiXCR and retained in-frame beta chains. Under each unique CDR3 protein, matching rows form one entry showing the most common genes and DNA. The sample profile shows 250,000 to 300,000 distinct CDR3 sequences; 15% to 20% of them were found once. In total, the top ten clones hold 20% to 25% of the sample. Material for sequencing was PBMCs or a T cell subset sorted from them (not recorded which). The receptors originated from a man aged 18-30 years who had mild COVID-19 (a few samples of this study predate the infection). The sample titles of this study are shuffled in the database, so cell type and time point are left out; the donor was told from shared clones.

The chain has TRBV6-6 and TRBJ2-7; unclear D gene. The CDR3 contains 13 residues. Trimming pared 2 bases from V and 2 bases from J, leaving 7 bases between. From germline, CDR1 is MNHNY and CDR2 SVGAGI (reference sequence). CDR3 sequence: CASSYGEPYEQYF. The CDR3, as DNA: TGTGCCAGCAGTTACGGGGAACCCTACGAGCAGTACTTC.

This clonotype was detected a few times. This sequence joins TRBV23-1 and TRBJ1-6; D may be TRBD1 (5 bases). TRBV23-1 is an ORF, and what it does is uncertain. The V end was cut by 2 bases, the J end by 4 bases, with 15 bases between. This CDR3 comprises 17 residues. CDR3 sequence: CASSQLNPRGYNSPLHF. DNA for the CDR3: TGCGCCAGCAGTCAACTAAATCCCCGGGGGTATAATTCACCCCTCCACTTT.

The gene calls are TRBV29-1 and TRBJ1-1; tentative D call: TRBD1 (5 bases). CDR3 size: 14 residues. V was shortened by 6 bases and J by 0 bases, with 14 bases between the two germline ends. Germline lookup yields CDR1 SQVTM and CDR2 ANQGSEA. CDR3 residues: CSVPRGGMNTEAFF. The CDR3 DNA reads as TGCAGCGTCCCCCGTGGGGGGATGAACACTGAAGCTTTCTTT.

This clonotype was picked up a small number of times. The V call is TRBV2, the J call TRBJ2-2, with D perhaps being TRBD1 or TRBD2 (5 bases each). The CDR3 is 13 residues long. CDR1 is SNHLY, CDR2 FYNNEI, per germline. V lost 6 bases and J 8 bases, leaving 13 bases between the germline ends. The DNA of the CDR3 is TGTGCCAGCAGGGGGGTCCAGCCTGGGGAGCTGTTTTTT. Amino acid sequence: CASRGVQPGELFF.

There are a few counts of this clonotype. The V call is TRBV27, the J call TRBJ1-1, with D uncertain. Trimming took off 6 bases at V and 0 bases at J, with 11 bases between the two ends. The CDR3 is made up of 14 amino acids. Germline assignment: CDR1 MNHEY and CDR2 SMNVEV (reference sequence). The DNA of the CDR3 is TGTGCCAGCAGCCTAGTTAATTTGAACACTGAAGCTTTCTTT. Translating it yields CASSLVNLNTEAFF.

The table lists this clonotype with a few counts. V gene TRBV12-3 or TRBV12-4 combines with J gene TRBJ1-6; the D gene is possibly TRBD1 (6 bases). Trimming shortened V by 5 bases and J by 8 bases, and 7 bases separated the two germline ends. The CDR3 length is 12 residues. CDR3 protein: CASSNRDSPLHF. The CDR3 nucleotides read TGTGCCAGCAGTAACAGGGATTCACCCCTCCACTTT.

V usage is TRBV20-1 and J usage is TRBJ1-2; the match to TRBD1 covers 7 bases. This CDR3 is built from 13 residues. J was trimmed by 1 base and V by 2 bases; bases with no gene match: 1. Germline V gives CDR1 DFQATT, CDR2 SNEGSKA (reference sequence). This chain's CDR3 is CSARRDSNYGYTF. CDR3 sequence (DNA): TGCAGTGCTAGAAGGGACAGTAACTATGGCTACACCTTC.

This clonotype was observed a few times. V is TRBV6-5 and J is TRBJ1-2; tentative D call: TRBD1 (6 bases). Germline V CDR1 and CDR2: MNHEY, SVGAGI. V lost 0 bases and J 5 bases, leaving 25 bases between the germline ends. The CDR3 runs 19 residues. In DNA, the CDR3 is TGTGCCAGCAGTTACTCGTCCTCCGGGAGCGGGGGCGCGAGTTATGGCTACACCTTC. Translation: CASSYSSSGSGGASYGYTF.

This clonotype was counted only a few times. In nucleotides, the CDR3 is TGTGCCAGCAGCCACGGGACGATTGAGCAGTTCTTC. Protein sequence: CASSHGTIEQFF. The chain employs TRBV6-2 or TRBV6-3 and TRBJ2-1; D possibly uses TRBD1 or TRBD2 (5 bases each). CDR1 is MNHEY, CDR2 SVGEGT, per germline. This CDR3 has 12 residues. The V and J ends lost 6 bases and 9 bases respectively, with 12 bases between them.

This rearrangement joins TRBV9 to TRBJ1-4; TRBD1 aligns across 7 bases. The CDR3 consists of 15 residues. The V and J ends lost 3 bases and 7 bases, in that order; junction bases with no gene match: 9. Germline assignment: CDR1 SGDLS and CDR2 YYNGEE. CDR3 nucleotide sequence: TGTGCCAGCAGCGCCTCAGGGGGAGTCGGTGAAAAACTGTTTTTT. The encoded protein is CASSASGGVGEKLFF.

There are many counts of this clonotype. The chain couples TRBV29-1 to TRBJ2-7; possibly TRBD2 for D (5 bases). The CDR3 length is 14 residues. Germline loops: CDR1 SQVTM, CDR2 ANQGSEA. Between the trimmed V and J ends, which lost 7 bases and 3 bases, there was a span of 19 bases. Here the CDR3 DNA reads TGCAGCGCCGAGTTTTCCAACGGGATCTACGAGCAGTACTTC. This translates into CSAEFSNGIYEQYF.

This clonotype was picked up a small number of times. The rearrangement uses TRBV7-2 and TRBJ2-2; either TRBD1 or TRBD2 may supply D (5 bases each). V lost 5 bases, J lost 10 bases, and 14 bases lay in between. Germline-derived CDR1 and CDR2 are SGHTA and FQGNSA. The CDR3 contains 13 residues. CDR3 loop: CASSPWGSLELFF. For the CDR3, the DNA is TGTGCCAGCAGCCCATGGGGGTCCCTGGAGCTGTTTTTT.

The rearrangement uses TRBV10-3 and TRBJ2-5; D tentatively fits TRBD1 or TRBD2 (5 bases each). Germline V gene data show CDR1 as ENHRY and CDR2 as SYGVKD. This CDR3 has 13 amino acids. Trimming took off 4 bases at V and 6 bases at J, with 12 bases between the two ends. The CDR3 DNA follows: TGTGCCATCAGTGGTCAGGGAGAGAAGACCCAGTACTTC. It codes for CAISGQGEKTQYF.

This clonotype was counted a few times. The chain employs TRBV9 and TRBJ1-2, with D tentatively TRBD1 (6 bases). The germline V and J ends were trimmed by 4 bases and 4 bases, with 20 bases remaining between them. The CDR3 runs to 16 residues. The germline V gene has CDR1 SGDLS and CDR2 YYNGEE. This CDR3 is CASSPRRTTDSYGYTF. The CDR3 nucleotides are TGTGCCAGCAGCCCCCGCCGTACCACGGACAGCTATGGCTACACCTTC.

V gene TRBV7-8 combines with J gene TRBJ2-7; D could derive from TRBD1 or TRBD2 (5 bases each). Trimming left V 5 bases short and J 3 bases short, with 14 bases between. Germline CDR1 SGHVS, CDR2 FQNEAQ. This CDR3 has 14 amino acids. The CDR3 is CASSPREGDYEQYV. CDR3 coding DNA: TGTGCCAGCAGCCCCCGGGAAGGGGACTACGAGCAGTACGTC.

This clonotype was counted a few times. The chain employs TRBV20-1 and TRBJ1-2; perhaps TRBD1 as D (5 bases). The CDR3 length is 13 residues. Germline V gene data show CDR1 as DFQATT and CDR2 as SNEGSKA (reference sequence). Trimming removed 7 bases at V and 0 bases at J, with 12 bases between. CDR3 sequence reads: CSVGDVANYGYTF. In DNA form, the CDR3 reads TGCAGTGTGGGGGACGTGGCTAACTATGGCTACACCTTC.

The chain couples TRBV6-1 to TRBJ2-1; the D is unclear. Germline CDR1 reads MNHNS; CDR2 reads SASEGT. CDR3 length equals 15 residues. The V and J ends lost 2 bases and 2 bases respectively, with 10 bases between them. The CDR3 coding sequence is TGTGCCAGCAGTGAATTGGTGCCCCCCTACAATGAGCAGTTCTTC. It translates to CASSELVPPYNEQFF.